One and the same sample provided the 6 T cell receptor beta chains below, sequenced in a study of a mutant IDH1 vaccine in newly diagnosed glioma. The table came from immunoSEQ multiplex PCR; TCRdb's copy has only in-frame clones and leaves some out. The table includes approximately 80,000 clones, 81% detected once. Which antigens these TCRs recognize remains unknown. Time point specified: week 47, end of study. Topical imiquimod accompanied each vaccine dose, which consisted of 300 ug of mutant IDH1 20-mer peptide. The sequenced sample was PBMCs, obtained from a glioma patient whose treatment included an IDH1 peptide vaccine. Receptors were obtained from a man aged 35-49 years with glioma.

The chain recombines TRBV5-6 with TRBJ2-3; the D call may be TRBD1 or TRBD2 (5 bases each). Germline CDR1 reads SGHDT; CDR2 reads YYEEEE. V was pared by 0 bases and J by 0 bases, with 11 bases between. The CDR3 contains 16 residues. CDR3 sequence: CASSLGGYRSTDTQYF. DNA of the CDR3: TGTGCCAGCAGCTTGGGGGGGTACAGGAGCACAGATACGCAGTATTTT. The whole variable domain, remainder taken from reference TRBV5-6 and TRBJ2-3, is DAGVTQSPTHLIKTRGQQVTLRCSPKSGHDTVSWYQQALGQGPQFIFQYYEEEERQRGNFPDRFSGHQFPNYSSELNVNALLLGDSALYLCASSLGGYRSTDTQYFGPGTRLTVL.

The rearrangement links TRBV7-8 to TRBJ2-1, with 8 bases identical to TRBD2. Germline V gene sequence: CDR1 SGHVS, CDR2 FQNEAQ. Trimming took 3 bases from V and 9 from J; bases not matched to a gene: 7. The CDR3 has 14 amino acids. CDR3 in DNA: TGTGCCAGCAGCTTGACGGGAGGGCCGGGTGAGCAGTTCTTC. Protein sequence: CASSLTGGPGEQFF.

With respect to this clone: At one boundary the junction diverges from the germline segment, which might be a read error. The CDR3, as DNA: TGTGCCAGCAGCTTTAGGCGCTCTGGAGACACCATATATTTT. Protein: CASSFRRSGDTIYF. This chain connects TRBV11-2 to TRBJ1-3; no clear D gene. This CDR3 comprises 14 residues. Per germline, CDR1 SGHAT and CDR2 FQNNGV. The full variable domain, its missing parts supplied by reference TRBV11-2 and TRBJ1-3, is EAGVAQSPRYKIIEKRQSVAFWCNPISGHATLYWYQQILGQGPKLLIQFQNNGVVDDSQLPKDRFSAERLKGVDSTLKIQPAKLEDSAVYLCASSFRRSGDTIYFGEGSWLTVV.

This rearrangement joins TRBV5-8 to TRBJ1-4; D perhaps matches TRBD1 (5 bases). This CDR3 contains 16 residues. Trimming cost V 4 bases and J 0 bases, with 13 bases left between them. Germline-derived CDR1 and CDR2 are SGHTS and YDEGEE. The CDR3 sequence is CASSPRGDSTNEKLFF. The CDR3 DNA reads as TGTGCCAGCAGCCCGCGGGGGGACTCAACTAATGAAAAACTGTTTTTT.

The chain carries TRBV5-4 and TRBJ1-3; D ambiguous. CDR1 and CDR2 (germline): SGHNT, YYREEE (reference sequence). CDR3 length equals 13 residues. The V end lost 7 bases, the J end lost 0 bases, and 8 bases lay between the germline ends. The CDR3 DNA follows: TGTGCCAGCTCGCGAACCTCTGGAAACACCATATATTTT. The encoded protein is CASSRTSGNTIYF. Full variable domain (missing parts from reference TRBV5-4 and TRBJ1-3): ETGVTQSPTHLIKTRGQQVTLRCSSQSGHNTVSWYQQALGQGPQFIFQYYREEENGRGNFPPRFSGLQFPNYSSELNVNALELDDSALYLCASSRTSGNTIYFGEGSWLTVV.

The CDR3 nucleotides read TGTGCCAGCTCTGAGTTAGGCGGCTACACCTTC. It yields the protein CASSELGGYTF. The V gene is TRBV18, the J gene TRBJ1-2; D not certain. Germline V gene sequence: CDR1 KGHSH, CDR2 LQKENI. This CDR3 region has 11 residues. Trimming removed 6 bases at V and 8 bases at J, with 10 bases between.